This T cell receptor (beta chain) was documented in a study of early T cells in non-severe SARS-CoV-2 infection. Study details: Sequencing input comprised bulk RNA from unsorted whole blood; chain pairing was not available. The study, taken as a whole, reports: VDJdb-based matching was biased toward anti-spike CD8 responses and missed private and CD4 specificities.

Individual cDNA molecules were tagged with unique molecular identifiers, the study reported. TCRdb independently ran MiXCR on the 5' RACE reads; one entry per CDR3 protein. This sample has roughly 26,000 distinct CDR3 sequences, with 4% to 4.5% found just once. The CDR3 runs 13 residues. V shed 6 bases and J shed 5 bases, with 16 bases lying between them. Germline V gene lookup returns CDR1 SQVTM and CDR2 ANQGSEA. This clonotype appeared many times. No antigen is known for it. This rearrangement joins TRBV29-1 to TRBJ2-5, with a weak D call TRBD2 (6 bases). The TCR originated in an adult who was a healthcare worker with PCR-confirmed SARS-CoV-2 infection or an uninfected control (not recorded which). Sequencing used whole blood. The CDR3 loop is CSVAPRAGETQYF. CDR3 sequence (DNA): TGCAGCGTCGCTCCGAGGGCGGGGGAGACCCAGTACTTC.